The present entry profiles one T cell receptor (beta chain) with its context. Its cognate antigen has yet to be identified. An approximately 2.5 ml peripheral blood sample was drawn into PAXgene tubes per donor and stored at -80°C. Without any T cell sorting, total RNA was extracted from whole blood using the PAXgene blood miRNA kit on an automated QIAcube. Peripheral blood from monozygotic twin pairs, either concordant or discordant for inflammatory bowel disease, underwent deep TCRalpha and TCRbeta repertoire profiling that used unique molecular barcoding. Smoking habits were recorded for all twin pairs, and each individual was classified as a current, former or never smoker. The data derive from a study of monozygotic twins with inflammatory bowel disease (dated by TCRdb to between 2018 and 2021). Some background on the complete study: The complete study included about 30 monozygotic twin pairs: 19 IBD-discordant Danish pairs and nine German pairs, of which four were IBD-concordant and five were IBD-discordant. The search for disease-associated traits relied mainly on comparing, within discordant pairs, IBD patients with their genetically identical healthy co-twins. Each individual had, on average, about 151 000 unique TCRalpha sequences and 181 000 unique TCRbeta sequences available for analysis.

Broad study findings and their caveats: The results gave no support for a single strong signal or clonotype linked to IBD. Different T cell subtypes could not be distinguished in the analysis. Because patients received different immunosuppressive treatments, the repertoires may have picked up extra background noise and variability between individuals. Fewer clonotypes were shared with other individuals by IBD patients than by healthy twins, most markedly in patients showing signs of disease activity. Concordant and discordant twins showed no difference in repertoire similarity, possibly because of limited statistical power. A decrease in TCRbeta repertoire diversity, as measured by inverse Simpson index, was observed in IBD patients compared with their healthy co-twins.

To prepare the library, 5' RACE was applied. The input for every TCR library was around 3,600 ng of total RNA. For each sample, cDNA synthesis was carried out in eight separate reactions using SMARTScribe reverse transcriptase. Unique molecular identifiers containing a 6-nucleotide sample barcode were introduced through template switching during cDNA synthesis. Two nested PCRs of around 15 and 10 cycles amplified the TCRalpha and TCRbeta cDNA, and bead purification followed each PCR. Before amplification, the cDNA was treated with uracil DNA-glycosylase and purified using the QIAquick PCR purification kit. The second PCR added Illumina TruSeq-compatible adapters along with sample-specific barcodes. Library quality and concentration were assessed using TapeStation and Qubit, and roughly 5.5 ng of each library was pooled. The pooled libraries were sequenced with 2 x 100 bp reads and custom sequencing primers on an Illumina HiSeq2500 single-index Rapid Run. Per the source publication's procedure: PCR and sequencing errors were corrected by UMI-based consensus assembly using MiGEC version 1.2.6. MiXCR version 2.1.1 handled V(D)J alignment, clonotype assembly and CDR3 extraction. To normalise gene usage, clonotype sharing and MAIT/NKT TCR abundance, the analysis used the top 1000, 10 000 and 20 000 clonotypes per sample. Diversity was computed as the inverse Simpson index with the vegan R package after downsampling to 27 000 UMIs. Paired Mann-Whitney U tests on discordant twin pairs were used, with Benjamini-Hochberg multiple-testing correction. The reads were reprocessed in TCRdb, with one entry per CDR3 protein sequence and no accompanying DNA. The V and J calls and clone size come from TCRdb's table, not from the authors' own analysis. The sample's clone listing holds about 210,000 distinct CDR3 sequences. The leading ten clones occupy around 1.5% of the sample.

Sequencing was done on a sample of blood. The sequence came from a human donor with ulcerative colitis or Crohn's disease, or a healthy co-twin of an affected twin (not recorded which).

The CDR3 protein is CASSPGQGLVLTF. The rearrangement joined TRBV3-1 to TRBJ2-6; TCRdb designates TRBD1, a call that cannot be tested without DNA. In the germline V gene (reference sequence), CDR1 corresponds to LGHDT and CDR2 to YNNKEL. The CDR3, cysteine through phenylalanine, is 13 amino acids long. The DNA is unrecorded.